This T cell receptor (beta chain) emerged from a study of shared clonotypes between healthy human individuals. Trimming pared 8 bases from V and 5 bases from J, leaving 13 bases between. Germline CDR1 and CDR2: SGHTA and FQGNSA. CDR3 length equals 13 residues. Sequenced by immunoSEQ multiplex PCR; TCRdb stores in-frame clones only, minus some. The table records fewer than 2.5 million clones, approximately 94% of them present only once. About this clone: Other nucleotide sequences in the sample specify the same CDR3.

This rearrangement joins TRBV7-2 to TRBJ2-1; D is unresolved. The source of this sequence is a man between 18 and 29 years old in good health. Some clones in this sample may be carry-over from other donors' samples. Sequencing input: naive CD4+ T cells from PBMCs. As to subset: CD45RA+ positively selected. CDR3 region: CASSLGRHNEQFF. The CDR3 nucleotides read TGTGCCAGCTCCCTAGGGCGTCACAATGAGCAGTTCTTC.